Presented here are 26 T cell receptor beta chains from one specimen sequenced in a study of blood T cell repertoires in COVID-19. The repertoire was sequenced with immunoSEQ multiplex PCR; TCRdb's copy has only in-frame clones and lacks some. The repertoire consists of about 81,000 clones, with approximately 86% occurring once and the leading ten covering 4.8%. Material: peripheral blood. Source of these receptors: a woman older than 75 with acute or convalescent COVID-19.

This chain uses TRBV2 with TRBJ1-1, with 7 bases lining up with TRBD1. V shed 4 bases, J shed 3 bases, and the junction held 2 bases outside the gene matches. The CDR3 has 13 amino acids. CDR1 and CDR2 (germline): SNHLY, FYNNEI. Here the CDR3 reads CASSGQGYTEAFF. For the CDR3, the DNA is TGTGCCAGCAGTGGACAGGGCTACACTGAAGCTTTCTTT.

The rearrangement uses TRBV6-5 and TRBJ1-3; no firm D call. The ends were cut back, 4 bases at V and 0 bases at J, with 10 bases in the middle. This CDR3 is 15 amino acids long. Germline V lookup: CDR1 MNHEY, CDR2 SVGAGI. The chain's CDR3 is CASSLERVSGNTIYF. The CDR3 DNA reads as TGTGCCAGCAGTTTAGAGAGAGTCTCTGGAAACACCATATATTTT.

V gene TRBV30 combines with J gene TRBJ1-5; maybe TRBD1 (5 bases). The CDR3 covers 14 residues. Germline loops: CDR1 GTSNPN, CDR2 SVGIG (reference sequence). V was pared by 1 base and J by 3 bases, with 10 bases between. The CDR3 nucleotides read TGTGCCTGGAGTGGGGCAGGGCCCAATCAGCCCCAGCATTTT. It specifies CAWSGAGPNQPQHF.

V gene TRBV7-9 combines with J gene TRBJ2-6, with no clear D. Germline lookup yields CDR1 SEHNR and CDR2 FQNEAQ (reference sequence). CDR3 length: 18 residues. With 0 bases removed from V and 0 bases from J, the gap between germline ends came to 12 bases. This chain's CDR3 is CASSLAPGSSSGANVLTF. The CDR3 nucleotides read TGTGCCAGCAGCTTAGCGCCGGGTTCAAGCTCTGGGGCCAACGTCCTGACTTTC. Complete variable domain (other parts from reference TRBV7-9 and TRBJ2-6): DTGVSQNPRHKITKRGQNVTFRCDPISEHNRLYWYRQTLGQGPEFLTYFQNEAQLEKSRLLSDRFSAERPKGSFSTLEIQRTEQGDSAMYLCASSLAPGSSSGANVLTFGAGSRLTVL.

The chain joins TRBV19 to TRBJ2-7, with a weak D call TRBD2 (5 bases). The V end was cut by 3 bases, the J end by 5 bases, with 11 bases between. CDR3 length: 13 residues. Germline-derived CDR1 and CDR2 are LNHDA and SQIVND (reference sequence). The CDR3 sequence is CASSMRGIDEQYF. The CDR3 bases are TGTGCCAGTAGTATGCGAGGGATCGACGAGCAGTACTTC.

The chain couples TRBV7-2 to TRBJ2-2; 7 bases align to TRBD2. The CDR3 is 14 amino acids. The trim removed 5 bases at V and 3 bases at J, leaving 3 bases unmatched. Germline V gives CDR1 SGHTA, CDR2 FQGNSA. The DNA for the CDR3 is TGTGCCAGCAGCAGGACTAGAGACACCGGGGAGCTGTTTTTT. The encoded protein is CASSRTRDTGELFF.

The V call is TRBV7-2, the J call TRBJ1-2, with D perhaps matching TRBD1 (5 bases). V gave up 2 bases and J gave up 4 bases, with 11 bases separating them. This CDR3 has 14 amino acids. CDR1 is SGHTA, CDR2 FQGNSA, per germline. The CDR3 DNA follows: TGTGCCAGCAGCTTAAGGGATGACAGCTATGGCTACACCTTC. Translating it yields CASSLRDDSYGYTF.

This clone has only a few counts. The chain uses TRBV6-6 and TRBJ1-4, with D possibly matching TRBD1 (5 bases). The CDR3 covers 14 residues. V lost 6 bases and J lost 8, with 16 bases in between. Per germline, CDR1 MNHNY and CDR2 SVGAGI (reference sequence). The CDR3 spells CASRSRVVGEKLFF. The CDR3 DNA follows: TGTGCCAGCAGAAGCAGGGTCGTCGGGGAAAAACTGTTTTTT.

CDR3 sequence reads: CASSQGRLEETQYF. The CDR3 nucleotides read TGTGCCAGCAGCCAAGGGCGGCTGGAAGAGACCCAGTACTTC. The chain joins TRBV4-2 to TRBJ2-5; D not certain. The CDR3 is 14 amino acids. The V end was cut by 1 base, the J end by 3 bases, with 9 bases between. The germline V gene has CDR1 LGHNA and CDR2 YNFKEQ.

The chain recombines TRBV6-5 with TRBJ2-3; the match to TRBD1 covers 9 bases. This CDR3 spans 13 amino acids. Per germline, CDR1 MNHEY and CDR2 SVGAGI. V was pared by 8 bases and J by 3 bases, with 3 bases of the junction left unmatched. This CDR3 reads CASGQGWTDTQYF. The DNA of the CDR3 is TGTGCCAGCGGACAGGGGTGGACAGATACGCAGTATTTT.

This chain links TRBV7-2 with TRBJ1-1; the D is unclear. CDR3 length: 14 amino acids. Trimming took 5 bases from V and 5 from J, leaving 15 bases between them. The germline CDR1 and CDR2 sequences are SGHTA and FQGNSA. The CDR3 reads CASSIGPGGTEAFF. The CDR3 region has the DNA TGTGCCAGCAGCATCGGGCCAGGAGGAACTGAAGCTTTCTTT.

The rearrangement uses TRBV19 and TRBJ1-1; perhaps TRBD1 as D (5 bases). V lost 4 bases and J lost 6, with 21 bases in between. This CDR3 has 16 amino acids. From germline, CDR1 is LNHDA and CDR2 SQIVND (reference sequence). The CDR3 loop reads CASSKYRDSEGPEAFF. CDR3 nucleotides: TGTGCCAGTAGTAAATACCGGGACTCCGAGGGCCCTGAAGCTTTCTTT.

The J gene is TRBJ2-5, the V gene TRBV25-1, with a tentative D call TRBD1 (6 bases). The germline CDR1 and CDR2 sequences are MGHDK and SYGVNS. The CDR3 contains 15 residues. Trimming removed 8 bases at V and 1 base at J, with 17 bases between. The CDR3 loop reads CASSPRDTIQETQYF. DNA of the CDR3: TGTGCCAGCTCCCCCCGGGACACTATCCAAGAGACCCAGTACTTC.

In this sample, this clone turned up once. The chain combines TRBV29-1 with TRBJ2-1, with D uncertain. Germline CDR1 is SQVTM and CDR2 is ANQGSEA. CDR3 size: 13 residues. V was clipped by 6 bases and J by 3 bases, with 12 bases between them. CDR3 in DNA: TGCAGCGTGGAGAGCGAAAACTACAATGAGCAGTTCTTC. It specifies CSVESENYNEQFF.

The V call is TRBV3-1 (or the pseudogene TRBV3-2), the J call TRBJ2-1, with a possible D match to TRBD2 (6 bases). CDR1 is LGHDT, CDR2 YNNKEL, per germline (reference sequence). V lost 0 bases to trimming and J lost 6 bases, with 12 bases between them. This CDR3 spans 15 amino acids. The CDR3 here is CASSQDLAGSNEQFF. CDR3 bases: TGTGCCAGCAGCCAAGATCTGGCGGGAAGCAATGAGCAGTTCTTC.

Concerning this clone itself: Relative to the germline gene, one junction end is altered; a read error may explain this. J is TRBJ1-2 and V is TRBV7-2; maybe TRBD1 (5 bases). Germline CDR1 and CDR2: SGHTA and FQGNSA. The CDR3 length is 15 residues. CDR3 nucleotides: TGTGCCAGCAGCTTAGTAACAGGATATAACGATGGCTACACCTTC. Encoded protein: CASSLVTGYNDGYTF.

The chain has TRBV18 and TRBJ2-2, with a weak D call TRBD1 (6 bases). Trimming removed 8 bases from V and 4 bases from J, with 14 bases in between. The length of the CDR3 is 14 residues. Per the germline V gene, CDR1 is KGHSH and CDR2 is LQKENI. The CDR3 region has the DNA TGTGCCAGCGCCGCAGGGGCGGGCACCGGGGAGCTGTTTTTT. This translates into CASAAGAGTGELFF.

This chain uses TRBV9 with TRBJ2-1; D unresolved. Trimming cost V 7 bases and J 0 bases, with 11 bases left between them. The CDR3 is made up of 14 amino acids. Germline assignment: CDR1 SGDLS and CDR2 YYNGEE. In DNA form, the CDR3 reads TGTGCCAGCGAGCGCGGAGACTCCTACAATGAGCAGTTCTTC. It specifies CASERGDSYNEQFF.

The rearrangement joins TRBV2 to TRBJ1-1; TRBD1 is a possible D gene (5 bases). Trimming pared 4 bases from V and 4 bases from J, leaving 16 bases between. This CDR3 is 15 amino acids long. Germline values: CDR1 SNHLY, CDR2 FYNNEI. The chain's CDR3 is CASSVKQGRFTEAFF. As DNA, the CDR3 is TGTGCCAGCAGTGTGAAGCAGGGCCGGTTCACTGAAGCTTTCTTT.

This chain uses TRBV9 with TRBJ2-5; TRBD2 might be the D (5 bases). Trimming took 4 bases from V and 4 from J, leaving 14 bases between them. Germline V gene lookup returns CDR1 SGDLS and CDR2 YYNGEE. The CDR3 loop spans 14 amino acids. DNA for the CDR3: TGTGCCAGCAGCTCGCGCGGTGGGAGAGAGACCCAGTACTTC. This gives the protein CASSSRGGRETQYF.

The V gene is TRBV18, the J gene TRBJ1-2, with 11 nucleotides matching TRBD1. V shed 2 bases, J shed 2 bases, and the junction held 7 bases outside the gene matches. The CDR3 covers 17 residues. Germline V gene sequence: CDR1 KGHSH, CDR2 LQKENI. The CDR3 loop is CASSPVGQGAQNYGYTF. CDR3 sequence (DNA): TGTGCCAGCTCACCAGTAGGACAGGGGGCGCAAAACTATGGCTACACCTTC.

The chain has TRBV4-2 and TRBJ1-1; D gene ambiguous. This CDR3 contains 15 residues. Trimming stripped 1 base from V and 1 base from J, with 10 bases between. Germline values: CDR1 LGHNA, CDR2 YNFKEQ. CDR3: CASSQGGVTNTEAFF. CDR3 bases: TGTGCCAGCAGCCAAGGGGGAGTCACGAACACTGAAGCTTTCTTT.

V and J are TRBV30 and TRBJ2-7, with 7 bases matching TRBD2. After removal of 2 bases from V and 6 bases from J, the junction contained 10 bases not matched to a gene. CDR3 length: 14 residues. Germline loops: CDR1 GTSNPN, CDR2 SVGIG (reference sequence). The CDR3 nucleotides read TGTGCCTGGAGTTTGGGGAGGGCCGTTCCCGAGCAGTACTTC. Encoded protein: CAWSLGRAVPEQYF.

DNA of the CDR3: TGCGCCAGCAGCTTCAGGGTTTCGAACACCGGGGAGCTGTTTTTT. This codes for CASSFRVSNTGELFF. The genes are TRBV5-1 and TRBJ2-2, with a possible D match to TRBD1 (5 bases). With 2 bases removed from V and 0 bases from J, the gap between germline ends came to 8 bases. Looked up from germline, CDR1 is SGHRS and CDR2 is YFSETQ. This CDR3 region has 15 residues.

This chain links TRBV18 with TRBJ1-1; D might be TRBD1 (5 bases). This CDR3 has 14 amino acids. The V gene's germline CDR1 is KGHSH and CDR2 LQKENI. V was trimmed by 4 bases and J by 5 bases, leaving 14 bases between them. The CDR3 DNA sequence: TGTGCCAGCTCACGGGGCTCCCCGGAGACTGAAGCTTTCTTT. Translation: CASSRGSPETEAFF. Full variable domain (rest looked up from reference TRBV18 and TRBJ1-1): NAGVMQNPRHLVRRRGQEARLRCSPMKGHSHVYWYRQLPEEGLKFMVYLQKENIIDESGMPKERFSAEFPKEGPSILRIQQVVRGDSAAYFCASSRGSPETEAFFGQGTRLTVV.

The J gene is TRBJ2-5, the V gene TRBV19, with D perhaps matching TRBD2 (6 bases). There are 13 residues in the CDR3. Trimming removed 8 bases at V and 5 bases at J, with 15 bases between. Germline V gives CDR1 LNHDA, CDR2 SQIVND (reference sequence). The DNA for the CDR3 is TGTGCCAGTGGGGAAGGAGGGGTCGAGACCCAGTACTTC. It specifies CASGEGGVETQYF.